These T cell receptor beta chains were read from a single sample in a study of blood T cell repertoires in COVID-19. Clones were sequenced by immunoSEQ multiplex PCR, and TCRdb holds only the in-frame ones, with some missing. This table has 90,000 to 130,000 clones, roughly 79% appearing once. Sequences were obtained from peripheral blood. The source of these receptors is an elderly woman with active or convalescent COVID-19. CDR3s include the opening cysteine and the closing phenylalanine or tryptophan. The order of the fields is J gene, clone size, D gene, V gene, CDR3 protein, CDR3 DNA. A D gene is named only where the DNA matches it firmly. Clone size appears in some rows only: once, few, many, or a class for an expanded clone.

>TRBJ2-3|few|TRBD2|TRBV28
CASSSSGSGRYTQYF
TGTGCCAGCAGTTCTAGCGGGAGTGGGAGATATACGCAGTATTTT
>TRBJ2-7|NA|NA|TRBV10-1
CASSERGLEQYF
TGCGCCAGCAGTGAGAGAGGCCTCGAGCAGTACTTC
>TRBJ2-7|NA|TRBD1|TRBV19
CASSLGDRGYEQYF
TGTGCCAGTAGTCTGGGGGACAGGGGCTACGAGCAGTACTTC
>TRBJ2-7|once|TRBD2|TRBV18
CASSPGLAGGLREQYF
TGTGCCAGCTCACCCGGACTAGCGGGAGGGTTGCGCGAGCAGTACTTC
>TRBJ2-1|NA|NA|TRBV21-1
CASRARDRGYNEQFF
TGTGCCAGCAGGGCCCGGGACAGGGGTTACAATGAGCAGTTCTTC
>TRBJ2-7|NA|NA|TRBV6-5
CASRWSSFTYEQYF
TGTGCCAGCAGGTGGTCTAGCTTTACCTACGAGCAGTACTTC
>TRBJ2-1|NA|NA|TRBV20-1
CSASRDLEQFF
TGCAGTGCTAGCCGGGATCTTGAGCAGTTCTTC
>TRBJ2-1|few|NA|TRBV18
CASRLPGIYNEQFF
TGTGCCAGCCGATTACCGGGAATCTACAATGAGCAGTTCTTC
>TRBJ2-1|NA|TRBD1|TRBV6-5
CASSRTGGNEQFF
TGTGCCAGCAGTAGGACAGGGGGCAATGAGCAGTTCTTC
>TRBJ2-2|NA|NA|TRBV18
CASSPLTGYGAGELFF
TGTGCCAGCTCACCACTCACGGGTTACGGGGCCGGGGAGCTGTTTTTT
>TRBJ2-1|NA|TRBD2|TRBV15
CATSRASGRLGYNEQFF
TGTGCCACCTCCCGGGCTAGCGGGAGGTTGGGCTACAATGAGCAGTTCTTC
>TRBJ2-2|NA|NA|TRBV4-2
CASSFGSSLNTGELFF
TGTGCCAGCAGCTTCGGGAGCAGCCTGAACACCGGGGAGCTGTTTTTT
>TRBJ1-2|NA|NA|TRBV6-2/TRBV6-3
CASSSTGIRAPWDYGYTF
TGTGCCAGCAGTTCAACCGGGATTCGGGCCCCTTGGGACTATGGCTACACCTTC
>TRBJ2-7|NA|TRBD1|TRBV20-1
CSASAPGGRSYEQYF
TGCAGTGCTAGTGCCCCAGGGGGCAGGTCCTACGAGCAGTACTTC
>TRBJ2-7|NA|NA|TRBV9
CASSVGRSADSSYEQYF
TGTGCCAGCAGCGTAGGACGTTCAGCGGATAGCTCCTACGAGCAGTACTTC
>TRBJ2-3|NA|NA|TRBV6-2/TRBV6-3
CASSYSLGDTDTQYF
TGTGCCAGCAGTTATAGCTTAGGGGACACAGATACGCAGTATTTT
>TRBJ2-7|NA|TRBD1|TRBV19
CASSSRRDSYEQYF
TGTGCCAGTAGTTCCCGTCGGGACAGCTACGAGCAGTACTTC
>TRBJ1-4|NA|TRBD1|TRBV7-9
CASSLSTGDEKLFF
TGTGCCAGCAGCCTGTCGACAGGGGATGAAAAACTGTTTTTT
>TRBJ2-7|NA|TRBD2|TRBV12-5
CASGLCASGYEQYF
TGTGCTAGTGGTTTGTGTGCTAGCGGCTACGAGCAGTACTTC
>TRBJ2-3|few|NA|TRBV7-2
CASRTRGSRTDTQYF
TGTGCCAGCAGGACACGGGGGTCGCGCACAGATACGCAGTATTTT
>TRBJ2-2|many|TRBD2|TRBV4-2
CASSLIAGEGTGELFF
TGTGCCAGCAGCCTTATTGCGGGAGAGGGGACCGGGGAGCTGTTTTTT
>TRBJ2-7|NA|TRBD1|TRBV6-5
CASSSFRDRAPGQYF
TGTGCCAGCAGTTCATTCCGGGACAGGGCCCCCGGGCAGTACTTC
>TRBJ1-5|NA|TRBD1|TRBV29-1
CSANRQGGPQHF
TGCAGCGCTAACCGACAGGGGGGGCCCCAGCATTTT
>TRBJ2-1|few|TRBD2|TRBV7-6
CASSSGLAGGREQFF
TGTGCCAGCAGCTCCGGACTAGCGGGAGGGCGTGAGCAGTTCTTC
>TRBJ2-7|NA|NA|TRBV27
CASSLHPAYEQYF
TGTGCCAGCAGTCTCCACCCGGCCTACGAGCAGTACTTC
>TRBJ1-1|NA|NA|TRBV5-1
CASSLGQGFTEAFF
TGCGCCAGCAGCTTGGGTCAGGGTTTCACTGAAGCTTTCTTT
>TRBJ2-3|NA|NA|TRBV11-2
CASSLILALDTQYF
TGTGCCAGCAGCTTAATTCTAGCCCTAGATACGCAGTATTTT
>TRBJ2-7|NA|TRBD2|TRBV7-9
CASSWRLAGEDEQYF
TGTGCCAGCAGCTGGAGACTAGCGGGAGAAGACGAGCAGTACTTC
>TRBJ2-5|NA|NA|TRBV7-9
CASSFAGSWETQYF
TGTGCCAGCAGCTTTGCCGGGAGTTGGGAGACCCAGTACTTC
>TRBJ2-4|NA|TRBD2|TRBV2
CASSERVAGGAKNIQYF
TGTGCCAGCAGTGAACGGGTGGCGGGAGGGGCCAAAAACATTCAGTACTTC
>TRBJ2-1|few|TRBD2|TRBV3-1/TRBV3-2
CASCGEAGGLNNEQFF
TGTGCCAGCTGTGGTGAAGCGGGAGGGCTAAACAATGAGCAGTTCTTC
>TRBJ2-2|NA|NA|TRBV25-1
CASTGAANTGELFF
TGTGCCAGCACAGGGGCCGCGAACACCGGGGAGCTGTTTTTT
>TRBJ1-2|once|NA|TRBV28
CASSLSTGRGNYGYTF
TGTGCCAGCAGTTTAAGTACGGGCCGGGGTAACTATGGCTACACCTTC
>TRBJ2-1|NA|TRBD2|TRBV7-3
CASSLGSGIGNEQFF
TGTGCCAGCAGCTTAGGTAGCGGGATTGGGAATGAGCAGTTCTTC
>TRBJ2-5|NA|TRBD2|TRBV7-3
CASRRPGLAGETQYF
TGTGCCAGCAGGCGTCCGGGACTAGCGGGAGAGACCCAGTACTTC
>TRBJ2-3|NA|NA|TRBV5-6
CASSASTRTDTQYF
TGTGCCAGCAGCGCCTCGACTAGGACGGATACGCAGTATTTT
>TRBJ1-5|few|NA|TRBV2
CASSDRGASNQPQHF
TGTGCCAGCAGTGACCGGGGGGCTAGCAATCAGCCCCAGCATTTT
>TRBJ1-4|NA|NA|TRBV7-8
CASSLGLAGSTNEKLFF
TGTGCCAGCAGCTTAGGTCTTGCGGGCTCAACTAATGAAAAACTGTTTTTT
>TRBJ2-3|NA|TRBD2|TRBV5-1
CASSPLTSGADTQYF
TGCGCCAGCAGCCCACTGACTAGCGGGGCAGATACGCAGTATTTT
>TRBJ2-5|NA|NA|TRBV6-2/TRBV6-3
CASTPGGGLETQYF
TGTGCCAGCACCCCCGGGGGAGGACTCGAGACCCAGTACTTC
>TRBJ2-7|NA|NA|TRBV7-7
CASSIGGGGDYEQYF
TGTGCCAGCAGCATCGGGGGCGGGGGAGACTACGAGCAGTACTTC
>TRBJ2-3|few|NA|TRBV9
CASSVSFVTDTQYF
TGTGCCAGCAGCGTCTCGTTTGTCACAGATACGCAGTATTTT
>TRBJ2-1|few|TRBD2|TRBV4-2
CASSQGVAGGGNEQFF
TGTGCCAGCAGCCAGGGAGTAGCGGGAGGGGGCAATGAGCAGTTCTTC
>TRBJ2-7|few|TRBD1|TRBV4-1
CASSQKGQGASYEQYF
TGCGCCAGCAGCCAGAAGGGACAGGGGGCGTCCTACGAGCAGTACTTC
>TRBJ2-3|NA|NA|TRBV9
CASSVDVGVLQYF
TGTGCCAGCAGCGTAGATGTGGGAGTGTTGCAGTATTTT
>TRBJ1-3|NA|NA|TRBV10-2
CASSEWEAVSGNTIYF
TGCGCCAGCAGTGAGTGGGAGGCCGTATCTGGAAACACCATATATTTT
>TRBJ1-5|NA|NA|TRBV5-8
CASSLGPSGRGNQPQHF
TGTGCCAGCAGCTTGGGCCCTTCAGGGAGGGGCAATCAGCCCCAGCATTTT
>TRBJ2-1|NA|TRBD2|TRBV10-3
CAIRAGEWGEQFF
TGTGCCATCAGAGCGGGAGAGTGGGGTGAGCAGTTCTTC
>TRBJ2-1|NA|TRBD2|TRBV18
CASSPPSGSPYNEQFF
TGTGCCAGCTCACCACCCAGCGGGAGTCCCTACAATGAGCAGTTCTTC
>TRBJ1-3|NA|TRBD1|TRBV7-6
CASSSGTAYDPGNTIYF
TGTGCCAGCAGCTCCGGGACAGCCTATGATCCTGGAAACACCATATATTTT
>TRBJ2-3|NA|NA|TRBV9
CASSVGGSSDTQYF
TGTGCCAGCAGCGTTGGAGGGAGTTCAGATACGCAGTATTTT
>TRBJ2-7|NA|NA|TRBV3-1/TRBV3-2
CASSLSFKQVYEQYF
TGTGCCAGCAGCCTATCTTTCAAACAGGTCTACGAGCAGTACTTC